This paragraph reports one T cell receptor beta chain. Its target is not known. Before being chosen for sequencing, patients had shown CD8+CD57+ cell expansion by flow cytometry. In all patients, the disease was severe acquired aplastic anemia. This sample stems from a study of CD8+CD57+ T cells in acquired aplastic anemia. Both TCR beta VDJ combination and CDR3 sequence profiling were carried out. Genomic DNA was the template for this profiling. TCRdb passed the reads through MiXCR, listing each CDR3 protein once. The profile covers roughly 280,000 distinct CDR3 sequences, with about 50% appearing a single time and approximately 1.3% taken by the ten largest. General study points: Patients and controls shared approximately 28 CD8+ CDR3 sequences. CD8+ Simpson's diversity showed no significant patient-control difference.

The CDR3 has 13 amino acids. The trim removed 5 bases at V and 4 bases at J, leaving 7 bases unmatched. Germline V gives CDR1 DFQATT, CDR2 SNEGSKA (reference sequence). This TCR came from a human donor with aplastic anemia. The chain joins TRBV20-1 to TRBJ2-5; 7 nucleotides line up with TRBD2. Sequenced material: sorted CD4+, CD8+, or CD8+CD57+ T cells (not recorded which) from PBMCs. The CDR3 is CSALPGLGETQYF. The CDR3 coding sequence is TGCAGTGCTCTCCCCGGACTAGGAGAGACCCAGTACTTC.